Given below is one TCR beta chain in context. Its antigen remains unknown. Per the germline V gene, CDR1 is MNHNS and CDR2 is SASEGT. The CDR3 extends over 15 amino acids. Between the trimmed V and J ends, which lost 2 bases and 3 bases, there was a span of 11 bases. Regarding treatment: 15 to 20 received Ad26.COV2.S at low or high dose, single or two shots; roughly five received placebo; per-sample allocation not given. Following the first vaccine or placebo injection, samples were taken on day 63. Sequencing used immunoSEQ multiplex PCR; TCRdb keeps in-frame clones, though not all of them. The sample has more than 300,000 clones, around 90% seen once; the top ten hold around 6.6%. The data stem from a study of Ad26.COV2.S vaccination and SARS-CoV-2 variants. Whole-study results and caveats: Whether participants received vaccine or placebo, their non-spike TCR breadth was similar. Assessments of TCR breadth and depth may have underestimated the total T cell responses.

The sequence was collected from a person aged 18-65 years who received the Ad26.COV2.S COVID-19 vaccine or a placebo. This chain uses TRBV6-1 with TRBJ1-5, with D perhaps TRBD1 (6 bases). Source: peripheral blood, taken in a trial of Ad26.COV2.S vaccine versus placebo. CDR3 nucleotides: TGTGCCAGCAGTGAACTAGGGGGTTCCAATCAGCCCCAGCATTTT. Its translation is CASSELGGSNQPQHF.